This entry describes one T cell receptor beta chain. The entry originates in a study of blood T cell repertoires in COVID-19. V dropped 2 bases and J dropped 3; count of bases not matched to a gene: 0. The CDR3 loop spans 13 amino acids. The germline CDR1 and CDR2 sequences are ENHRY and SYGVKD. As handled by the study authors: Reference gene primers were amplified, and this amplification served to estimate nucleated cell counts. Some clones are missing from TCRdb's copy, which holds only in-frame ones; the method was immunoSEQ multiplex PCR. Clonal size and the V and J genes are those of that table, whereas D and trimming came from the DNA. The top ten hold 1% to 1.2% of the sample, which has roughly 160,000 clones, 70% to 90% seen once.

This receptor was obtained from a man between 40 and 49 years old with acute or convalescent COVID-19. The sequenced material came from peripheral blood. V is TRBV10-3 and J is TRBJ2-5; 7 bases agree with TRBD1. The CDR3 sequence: CAISEDREETQYF. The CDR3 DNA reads TGTGCCATCAGTGAGGACAGGGAAGAGACCCAGTACTTC.